This section outlines one T cell receptor (beta chain) sequence together with its context. Its recognized antigen is unknown. No base quality values were provided; no much bigger clone lies one nucleotide off. These data originate in a study of CD8 T cells in Susac syndrome (dated by TCRdb to the late 2010s). Background on the whole study: Whether CD8+ T cell activation and differentiation in Susac syndrome was antigen driven was tested using repertoire sequencing. The study at large found these results: The TCR sequencing and HLA analysis was acknowledged to have included a relatively small number of individuals.

High-throughput TCR beta sequencing profiled peripheral blood CD8+ and CD4+ T cells from healthy donors, Susac syndrome patients and multiple sclerosis patients. Treatment-naive patients with stable or active relapsing-remitting disease fulfilling revised McDonald criteria were used as multiple sclerosis controls. Bulk CD8+ and CD4+ T cells were purified by magnetic negative isolation, while CD8+ TEMRA cells were enriched using FACS. Blood was collected in EDTA tubes and processed within 24 hours, with PBMCs isolated through density gradient centrifugation. PBMCs intended for TCR sequencing were cryopreserved in liquid nitrogen and were subsequently thawed in a 37 degrees C water bath. A purity of at least 90% was achieved for sorted or isolated CD4+, CD8+ and CD8+ TEMRA cells. RNA was extracted using the RNeasy kit, and about 0.45 to 1 ug of the RNA was reverse transcribed with random hexamers. TCR beta CDR3 regions were amplified with the immunoSEQ multiplex PCR assay covering 54 Vbeta and 13 Jbeta segments. PCR amplification bias was corrected using a synthetic template baseline for primer optimization and computational correction. The study's processing was this. Only productive sequences were kept, with reads annotated to V, D and J genes according to IMGT and analyzed in immunoSEQ Analyzer. Clonality was computed as one minus Shannon entropy normalized by log2 of the number of productive unique sequences. Public and private clones were assessed among the 100 most prevalent clones of each patient and control. Clones were defined as Susac-specific if absent from the healthy and MS cohorts, from 1052 published viral clones and from other ImmuneACCESS disease sequences. TCRdb redid the processing of the public reads, applying fastp at Q25 and MiXCR, and retained in-frame beta chains. Rows with one shared CDR3 protein collapse into an entry with the most common genes and DNA. Clone size and V and J calls follow TCRdb, not the original study. The sample records approximately 180,000 distinct CDR3 sequences, around 93% of which are singletons. The ten largest clones add up to approximately 0.09% of the sample.

The junction shows trimming of 4 bases on V and 4 bases on J, plus 17 bases between the germline ends. Reading the germline V gene gives CDR1 SGHTS and CDR2 YDEGEE. The CDR3 runs 15 residues from the cysteine to the phenylalanine. This entry keeps only the CDR3 DNA: 45 bases, framed from base 1. The TCR comes from a human donor with multiple sclerosis. What was sequenced was CD4+ T cells from PBMCs. Rearrangement joined TRBV5-8 to TRBJ2-5, with a tentative D gene TRBD2 over 6 matching bases. The nucleotide sequence is given as TGTGCCAGCAGCCTAGGGACGGAGGGCGCAGAGACCCAGTACTTC. It translates as CASSLGTEGAETQYF.